Sequencing of this T cell receptor (beta chain) was carried out in a study of blood T cell repertoires in COVID-19. Data came from immunoSEQ multiplex PCR; TCRdb stores just in-frame clones and leaves some out. The sample consists of 200,000 to 250,000 clones, around 84% of them appearing once. The sample holds one count of this clone. This clonotype was sampled from a human donor in a cohort sampled during active COVID-19. Sequencing was performed on peripheral blood.

The CDR3 sequence is CASSGLAGEYHEQFF. The CDR3 bases are TGTGCCAGTAGTGGTCTAGCGGGAGAGTACCATGAGCAGTTCTTC. The chain uses TRBV19 and TRBJ2-1; 10 bases fit TRBD2. There are 15 residues in the CDR3. Germline CDR1 is LNHDA and CDR2 is SQIVND (reference sequence). Trimming removed 5 bases from V and 8 bases from J; junction bases left unmatched: 9.